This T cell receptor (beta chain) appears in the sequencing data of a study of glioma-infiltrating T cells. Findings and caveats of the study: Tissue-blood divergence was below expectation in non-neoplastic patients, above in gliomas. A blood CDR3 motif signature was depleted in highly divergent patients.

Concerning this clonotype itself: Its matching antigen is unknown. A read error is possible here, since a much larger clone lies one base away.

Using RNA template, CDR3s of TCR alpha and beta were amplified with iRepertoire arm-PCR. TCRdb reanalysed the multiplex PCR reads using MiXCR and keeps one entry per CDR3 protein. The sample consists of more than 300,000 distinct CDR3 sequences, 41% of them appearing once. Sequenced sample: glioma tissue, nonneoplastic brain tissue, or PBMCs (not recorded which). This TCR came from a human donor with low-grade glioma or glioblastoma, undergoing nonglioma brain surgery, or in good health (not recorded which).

In nucleotides, the CDR3 is TGTGCCATCAGTGGGCATTACCAAGAGACCCAGTACTTC. Amino acid sequence: CAISGHYQETQYF. This chain connects TRBV10-3 to TRBJ2-5; D is unresolved. This CDR3 contains 13 residues. With 4 bases removed from V and 0 bases from J, the gap between germline ends came to 6 bases. Looked up from germline, CDR1 is ENHRY and CDR2 is SYGVKD.